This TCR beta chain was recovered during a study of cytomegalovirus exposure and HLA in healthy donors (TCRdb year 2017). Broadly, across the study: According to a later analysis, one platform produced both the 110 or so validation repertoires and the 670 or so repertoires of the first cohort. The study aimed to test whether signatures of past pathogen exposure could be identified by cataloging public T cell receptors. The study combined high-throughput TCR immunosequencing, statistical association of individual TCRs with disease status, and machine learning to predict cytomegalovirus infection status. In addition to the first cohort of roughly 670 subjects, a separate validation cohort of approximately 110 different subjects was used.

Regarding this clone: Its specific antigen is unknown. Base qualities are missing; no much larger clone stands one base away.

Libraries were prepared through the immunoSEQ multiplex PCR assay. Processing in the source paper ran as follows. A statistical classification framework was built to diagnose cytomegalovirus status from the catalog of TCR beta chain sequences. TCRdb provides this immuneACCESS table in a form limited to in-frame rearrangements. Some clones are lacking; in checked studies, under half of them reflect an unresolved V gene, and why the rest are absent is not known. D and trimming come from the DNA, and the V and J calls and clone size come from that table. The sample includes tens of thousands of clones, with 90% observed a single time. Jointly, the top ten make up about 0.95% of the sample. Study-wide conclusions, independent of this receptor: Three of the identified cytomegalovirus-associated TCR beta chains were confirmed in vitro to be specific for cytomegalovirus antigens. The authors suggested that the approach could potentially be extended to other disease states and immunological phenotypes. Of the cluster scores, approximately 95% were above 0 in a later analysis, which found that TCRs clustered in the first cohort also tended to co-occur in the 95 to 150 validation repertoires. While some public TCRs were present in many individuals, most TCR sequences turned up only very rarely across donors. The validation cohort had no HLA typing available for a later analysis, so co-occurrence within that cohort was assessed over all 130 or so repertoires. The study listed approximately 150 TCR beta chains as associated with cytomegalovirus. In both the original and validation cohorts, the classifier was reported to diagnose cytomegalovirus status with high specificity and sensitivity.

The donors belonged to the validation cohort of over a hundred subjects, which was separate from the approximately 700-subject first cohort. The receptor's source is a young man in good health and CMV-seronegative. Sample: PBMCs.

The nucleotides read TGCGCCAGCAGCTCCGGGACAGGGGGCCATGAAAAACTGTTTTTT. This translates into CASSSGTGGHEKLFF. This receptor chain uses TRBV5-1 and TRBJ1-4, and 12 junctional nucleotides match TRBD1. V lost 3 bases and J lost 6 bases, and the count of bases not matched to a germline gene is 3. The CDR3 starts with the cysteine, ends with the phenylalanine, and has 15 residues. CDR3 DNA is the only sequence kept; it has 45 bases, read in frame from the first base. According to the germline V gene, CDR1 reads SGHRS and CDR2 reads YFSETQ.